This T cell receptor beta chain came from a study of human T cells and chemical hapten exposure. The time point here: patch test 1, 2 weeks after DPC sensitization. The sample's treatment: therapeutic diphenylcyclopropenone sensitization with weekly scalp DPC. Using its own MiXCR run on the RACE reads, TCRdb lists one record per CDR3 protein. The sample shows some 70,000 distinct CDR3 sequences, around 30% of them seen only once. Trimming took off 2 bases at V and 7 bases at J, with 15 bases between the two ends. This CDR3 comprises 16 residues. Germline loops: CDR1 MGHDK, CDR2 SYGVNS. The sequenced sample was whole blood, obtained in connection with sensitization to the hapten diphenylcyclopropenone (DPC). The chain couples TRBV25-1 to TRBJ1-6; D gene uncertain. This receptor was obtained from a middle-aged man with alopecia areata. Some clones in this sample may be carry-over from other donors' samples. The CDR3 protein is CASSELSAGWNSPLHF. The CDR3, as DNA: TGTGCCAGCAGTGAACTTTCGGCGGGGTGGAATTCACCCCTCCACTTT. The whole variable domain, filled in from reference TRBV25-1 and TRBJ1-6, reads EADIYQTPRYLVIGTGKKITLECSQTMGHDKMYWYQQDPGMELHLIHYSYGVNSTEKGDLSSESTVSRIRTEHFPLTLESARPSHTSQYLCASSELSAGWNSPLHFGNGTRLTVT.